The 3 T cell receptor beta chains listed next were all sequenced from one sample in a study of identical twins. TCRdb itself ran the 5' RACE reads through MiXCR, one entry per CDR3 protein. Among about 480,000 distinct CDR3 sequences listed, about 14% were seen once. A further study also used this sample, focusing on yellow fever vaccine responses in identical twins.

The sample taken for sequencing was CD4+ T cells sorted from blood. The source is a young woman in good health.

This clonotype was seen more than once but under ten times. The chain links TRBV20-1 to TRBJ2-3; 11 nucleotides align to TRBD2. The CDR3 spans 14 residues. The germline CDR1 and CDR2 sequences are DFQATT and SNEGSKA (reference sequence). The junction had 1 base not matched to a gene; V was cut back by 4 bases and J by 1 base. The CDR3 coding sequence is TGCAGTGCTAAGACTAGCGGGGGCACAGATACGCAGTATTTT. It encodes CSAKTSGGTDTQYF.

This clonotype was recorded a few times. This rearrangement joins TRBV10-3 to TRBJ1-1; TRBD1 aligns across 7 bases. The CDR3 covers 13 residues. CDR1 is ENHRY, CDR2 SYGVKD, per germline. The J segment lost 0 bases and the V segment lost 6 bases, leaving 1 base of the junction unmatched. The CDR3 region is CAISQGVNTEAFF. DNA for the CDR3: TGTGCCATCAGCCAGGGGGTGAACACTGAAGCTTTCTTT.

V and J are TRBV2 and TRBJ2-2; 9 nucleotides match TRBD2. The CDR3 runs 17 residues. CDR1 SNHLY and CDR2 FYNNEI come from the germline V gene. Trimming removed 4 bases from V and 6 bases from J; junction bases left unmatched: 12. The CDR3 sequence is CASSVPSSGASPGELFF. CDR3 in DNA: TGTGCCAGCAGTGTTCCATCTAGCGGGGCTAGTCCCGGGGAGCTGTTTTTT.